These T cell receptor beta chains were read from a single sample in a study of blood T cell repertoires in COVID-19. Sequenced by immunoSEQ multiplex PCR; TCRdb stores in-frame clones only, minus some. Seen here are 200,000 to 300,000 clones, around four fifths observed once, and the top ten hold 3.6%. The sample taken for sequencing was PBMCs or T cells enriched from blood (not recorded which). All receptors derive from a middle-aged woman who had been exposed to COVID-19. CDR3s include the opening cysteine and the closing phenylalanine or tryptophan. For some rows the clone size is stated as once, few or many, or as a class when expanded; others skip it.

size: once
V: TRBV19
length: 13
J: TRBJ2-3
CDR3: CARRHRYTDTQYF

size: once
V: TRBV18
length: 15
J: TRBJ2-7
CDR3: CASSPGTGEQNEQYF

size: NA
V: TRBV6-5
length: 16
J: TRBJ1-1
CDR3: CASSYSEGAHSTEAFF

size: NA
V: TRBV7-8
length: 15
J: TRBJ2-1
CDR3: CASSRTSVEGREQFF

size: NA
V: TRBV11-2
length: 12
J: TRBJ2-7
CDR3: CASSYPGYEQYF

size: NA
V: TRBV5-1
length: 15
J: TRBJ1-1
CDR3: CASSPGHSPGAEAFF

size: once
V: TRBV29-1
length: 12
J: TRBJ2-1
CDR3: CSGLTGWAEQFF

size: few
V: TRBV5-1
length: 15
J: TRBJ1-4
CDR3: CASSLAGTGGEKLFF

size: NA
V: TRBV5-4
length: 16
J: TRBJ1-2
CDR3: CASSLGTDTASYGYTF

size: NA
V: TRBV6-5
length: 13
J: TRBJ1-5
CDR3: CATQGRGNQPQHF

size: NA
V: TRBV5-6
length: 14
J: TRBJ1-5
CDR3: CASRIQGGNQPQHF

size: NA
V: TRBV7-2
length: 14
J: TRBJ1-2
CDR3: CASSLIPEAGGYTF

size: few
V: TRBV18
length: 14
J: TRBJ2-5
CDR3: CASSPKGGGETQYF

size: NA
V: TRBV2
length: 15
J: TRBJ2-3
CDR3: CASSSGGASTDTQYF

size: NA
V: TRBV3-1/TRBV3-2
length: 15
J: TRBJ2-1
CDR3: CASSQDLGSGNEQFF

size: many
V: TRBV7-9
length: 15
J: TRBJ2-3
CDR3: CASSERLVVADTQYF

size: NA
V: TRBV7-9
length: 17
J: TRBJ1-2
CDR3: CASSSPGGLALGYGYTF

size: NA
V: TRBV6-5
length: 14
J: TRBJ1-6
CDR3: CASSPTGSNSPLHF

size: NA
V: TRBV30
length: 12
J: TRBJ2-1
CDR3: CACPRDYNEQFF

size: NA
V: TRBV27
length: 14
J: TRBJ1-2
CDR3: CASSLYDRGGGYTF

size: NA
V: TRBV7-6
length: 16
J: TRBJ2-6
CDR3: CASSSGQGFWGNVLTF

size: NA
V: TRBV11-3
length: 12
J: TRBJ1-1
CDR3: CASSLGRAEAFF

size: NA
V: TRBV2
length: 12
J: TRBJ2-7
CDR3: CASQTGSYEQYF

size: NA
V: TRBV15
length: 14
J: TRBJ2-7
CDR3: CATSRVGQFEGQYF